A single sample gave rise to the 2 T cell receptor beta chains below, sequenced in a study of blood T cell repertoires in COVID-19 (dated by TCRdb to about 2020). The library relied on the immunoSEQ multiplex PCR assay. The immuneACCESS repertoire file appears here via TCRdb, limited to in-frame rearrangements. These files lack a portion of the clones; in checked studies, under half of the deficit traces to unresolved V genes, and the cause of the others is not known. The sample table shows 100,000 to 150,000 clones, and 87% are seen once. The ten top clones hold 25% to 30% of the sample. The sequenced sample was peripheral blood. The receptors originated from a woman between 65 and 79 years old with acute or convalescent COVID-19.

To note about this clone: Germline and junction disagree at one end, which may indicate a read error. This same CDR3 is encoded by further DNA sequences in the sample. The J gene is TRBJ1-5, the V gene TRBV13, with D perhaps TRBD1 (5 bases). CDR3 length: 16 residues. Looked up from germline, CDR1 is PRHDT and CDR2 is FYEKMQ (reference sequence). As DNA, the CDR3 is TGTGCCAGCAGCCTAGGTGCTGCGGGGGGCAATCAGCCCCAGCATTTT. Its translation is CASSLGAAGGNQPQHF.

This chain joins TRBV2 and TRBJ2-2; D possibly corresponds to TRBD1 (6 bases). Per the germline V gene, CDR1 is SNHLY and CDR2 is FYNNEI. Trimming removed 10 bases from V and 6 bases from J, with 12 bases in between. This CDR3 has 12 amino acids. The CDR3 here is CATRQVAGELFF. In DNA form, the CDR3 reads TGTGCCACCAGACAGGTTGCCGGGGAGCTGTTTTTT.